This T cell receptor (beta chain) was identified during a study of cytomegalovirus exposure and HLA in healthy donors. This clone has just one count. Data came from immunoSEQ multiplex PCR; TCRdb stores just in-frame clones and leaves some out. This sample has 200,000 or so clones, with approximately 80% found just once. Sequencing was performed on PBMCs. This clonotype was sampled from a woman aged 30 to 39 in good health and CMV-seropositive.

The DNA for the CDR3 is TGTGCCAGCAGCTTTGGCAGTAACTATGGCTACACCTTC. Translated: CASSFGSNYGYTF. This rearrangement joins TRBV11-2 to TRBJ1-2; unclear D gene. Looked up from germline, CDR1 is SGHAT and CDR2 is FQNNGV. The CDR3 is 13 residues long. The ends were cut back, 3 bases at V and 1 base at J, with 6 bases in the middle.